This T cell receptor (beta chain) was found in a study of T-cell reconstitution after alpha-beta-depleted transplantation in children. General observations from the study: A year post-transplant, T-cell counts and diversity derived mostly from newly produced T cells. After transplant, at about two months, alpha-beta T cells were reportedly derived from several hundred expanded graft clones. Where some patients showed high TCRbeta diversity at day 60, it came from recipient T cells and thymic progenitors that had survived.

This CDR3 region has 14 residues. Germline-derived CDR1 and CDR2 are MDHEN and SYDVKM. Trimming removed 9 bases from V and 7 bases from J, with 18 bases in between. The library targeted TCRbeta and was prepared with unique molecular identifiers. TCRdb used MiXCR to reprocess the PCR reads, holding one entry per CDR3 protein. Counted here are 120,000 to 150,000 distinct CDR3 sequences, more than 8% occurring once; the ten biggest clones make up approximately 18%. This clonotype showed up just a few times. Its antigen is unidentified. This TCR derives from a female patient aged 2-9 years who had a stem cell transplant for congenital amegakaryocytic thrombocytopenia, so the T cells may come from the graft donor. The chain links TRBV28 to TRBJ1-4, with TRBD1 as a possible D gene (6 bases). The sequences come from PBMCs, mostly from graft donor cells, collected 180 days after TCRalphabeta/CD19-depleted stem cell transplant. CDR3 amino acids: CASAAGGLGEKLFF. CDR3 DNA sequence: TGTGCCAGTGCGGCGGGGGGGCTTGGTGAAAAACTGTTTTTT.